This T cell receptor beta chain was recovered during a study of T cell changes during pregnancy in multiple sclerosis. The assay was immunoSEQ multiplex PCR, and TCRdb's table has in-frame clones only and misses some. The table has almost 35,000 clones, under 95% seen once. Germline V gene lookup returns CDR1 MNHNY and CDR2 SVGAGI (reference sequence). The CDR3 spans 14 residues. Trimming at V came to 3 bases and at J to 6 bases, leaving 4 bases not matched to a gene. The V call is TRBV6-6, the J call TRBJ2-7; 11 nucleotides line up with TRBD1. Sequenced here: peripheral blood, sampled in the second trimester of pregnancy. This clonotype originated in a female donor in good health, enrolled as a control in a pregnancy study. For the CDR3, the DNA is TGTGCCAGCAGTTATCGGACAGGGGGCGGCGAGCAGTACTTC. This sequence encodes CASSYRTGGGEQYF.